The source of this T cell receptor beta chain is a study of intratumoral heterogeneity in liver cancer. Sequencing was performed with immunoSEQ multiplex PCR; in TCRdb, only in-frame clones are kept and a portion is missing. In the table there are 5,000 to 8,000 clones, under 75% of which are singletons. Trimming cost V 2 bases and J 7 bases; bases outside gene matches: 8. Germline-derived CDR1 and CDR2 are MNHEY and SMNVEV (reference sequence). The CDR3 is made up of 15 amino acids. Each tumour sample represents a distinct, spatially separated region of the hepatocellular carcinoma nodule. The sequence was obtained from a woman in her seventies with hepatocellular carcinoma. V gene TRBV27 combines with J gene TRBJ2-1; 7 positions match TRBD2. The sample consisted of tumor tissue, taken before any cancer treatment. The CDR3 loop is CASSLEASGLNEQFF. The CDR3 DNA follows: TGTGCCAGCAGTTTAGAGGCTAGCGGCCTAAATGAGCAGTTCTTC.